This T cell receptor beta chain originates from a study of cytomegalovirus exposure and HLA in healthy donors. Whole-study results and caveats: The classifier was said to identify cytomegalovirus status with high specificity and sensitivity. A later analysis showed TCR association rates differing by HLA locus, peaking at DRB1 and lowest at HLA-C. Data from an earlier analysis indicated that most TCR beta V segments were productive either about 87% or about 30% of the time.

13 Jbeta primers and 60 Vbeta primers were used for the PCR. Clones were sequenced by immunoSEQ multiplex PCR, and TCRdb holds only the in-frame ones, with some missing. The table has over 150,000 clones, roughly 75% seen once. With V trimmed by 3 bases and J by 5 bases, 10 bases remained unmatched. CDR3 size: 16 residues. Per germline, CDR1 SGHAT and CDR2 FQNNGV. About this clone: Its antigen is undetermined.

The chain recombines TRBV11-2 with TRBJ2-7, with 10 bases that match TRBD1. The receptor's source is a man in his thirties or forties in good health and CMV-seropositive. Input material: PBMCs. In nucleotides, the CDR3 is TGTGCCAGCAGCTTGAACTTGGGACAGGGGTTCGACGAGCAGTACTTC. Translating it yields CASSLNLGQGFDEQYF.